These 22 T cell receptor beta chains came from one sample sequenced in a study of blood T cells in healthy people across ages. Alongside a J-beta primer mix, a sample-barcoded 5' primer served in a second PCR lasting roughly 7 to 11 cycles. TCRdb reanalysed the 5' RACE reads using MiXCR and keeps one entry per CDR3 protein. Altogether 1.5 million to 2 million distinct CDR3 sequences are present, 34% being singletons, with the ten largest covering over 9%. The sequenced material came from blood. All receptors derive from a woman in her twenties or thirties in good health.

V usage is TRBV6-1 and J usage is TRBJ1-5; D is uncertain. V was shortened by 2 bases and J by 0 bases, with 11 bases between the two germline ends. Germline assignment: CDR1 MNHNS and CDR2 SASEGT. The CDR3 consists of 16 residues. This chain's CDR3 is CASSEFRRYSNQPQHF. The DNA of the CDR3 is TGTGCCAGCAGTGAATTCCGGCGATATAGCAATCAGCCCCAGCATTTT.

This clonotype came up once. The rearrangement joins TRBV20-1 to TRBJ2-7; 8 nucleotides align to TRBD2. After removal of 0 bases from V and 3 bases from J, the junction contained 10 bases not matched to a gene. The germline V gene has CDR1 DFQATT and CDR2 SNEGSKA (reference sequence). The CDR3 runs to 16 residues. The CDR3: CSARDFRAGGFYEQYF. The CDR3 bases are TGCAGTGCTAGAGATTTCCGGGCGGGGGGCTTCTACGAGCAGTACTTC.

The chain links TRBV2 to TRBJ1-5, with D perhaps matching TRBD1 (6 bases). The CDR3 spans 15 residues. V was clipped by 6 bases and J by 3 bases, with 15 bases between them. CDR1 SNHLY and CDR2 FYNNEI come from the germline V gene. CDR3 coding DNA: TGTGCCAGCAGCCCGACAGGAATAAACAATCAGCCCCAGCATTTT. It codes for CASSPTGINNQPQHF.

This clonotype turned up a few times. The chain has TRBV9 and TRBJ1-2, with TRBD1 matching over 10 bases. J gave up 6 bases and V 3 bases, and 5 bases lay outside the gene matches. CDR1 and CDR2 from the germline V gene are SGDLS and YYNGEE. The CDR3 has 14 amino acids. CDR3: CASSGGQGKDGYTF. The CDR3 DNA reads TGTGCCAGCAGCGGGGGACAGGGGAAGGATGGCTACACCTTC.

At least ten counts were recorded for this clonotype. The chain combines TRBV4-1 with TRBJ2-1; D is perhaps TRBD1 (5 bases). The CDR3 spans 16 residues. V was pared by 1 base and J by 0 bases, with 10 bases between. Germline-derived CDR1 and CDR2 are MGHRA and YSYEKL. In DNA, the CDR3 is TGCGCCAGCAGCCAAGTAGGGGCCAGCTCCTACAATGAGCAGTTCTTC. Residues: CASSQVGASSYNEQFF.

This chain links TRBV6-1 with TRBJ2-7; 11 bases are shared with TRBD1. The trim removed 4 bases at V and 5 bases at J, leaving 7 bases unmatched. This CDR3 has 15 amino acids. The V gene's germline CDR1 is MNHNS and CDR2 SASEGT. CDR3 sequence (DNA): TGTGCCAGCAGTGCAGGACAGGGGGCGAGGAACGAGCAGTACTTC. Protein product: CASSAGQGARNEQYF.

This clonotype was picked up a small number of times. The V gene is TRBV11-1, the J gene TRBJ2-5, with D unclear. The CDR3 runs 14 residues. V was shortened by 5 bases and J by 4 bases, with 14 bases between the two germline ends. Germline CDR1 is SGHAT and CDR2 is FQDESV (reference sequence). In DNA form, the CDR3 reads TGTGCCAGCAGCGTAACAAGGTTGGGAGAGACCCAGTACTTC. Its translation is CASSVTRLGETQYF.

This clonotype was seen only a few times. The chain joins TRBV29-1 to TRBJ1-1, with D possibly being TRBD1 (6 bases). The CDR3 length is 12 residues. Trimming shortened V by 6 bases and J by 1 base, and 9 bases separated the two germline ends. Germline V gene sequence: CDR1 SQVTM, CDR2 ANQGSEA. The DNA of the CDR3 is TGCAGCGTGAGACAGGAGAACACTGAAGCTTTCTTT. It encodes CSVRQENTEAFF.

As for this clonotype: This may be a read error: a much more frequent sequence differs by one nucleotide. The chain employs TRBV7-2 and TRBJ2-4, with D maybe TRBD1 (6 bases). Trimming removed 5 bases from V and 5 bases from J, with 13 bases in between. Germline CDR1 and CDR2: SGHTA and FQGNSA. The CDR3 totals 14 residues. In DNA form, the CDR3 reads TGTACCAGCAGCGACGGGACACACCAAAACATTCAGTACTTC. It is translated as CTSSDGTHQNIQYF.

J is TRBJ1-2 and V is TRBV7-9; 9 bases map to TRBD1. The CDR3 has 14 residues. V lost 2 bases to trimming and J lost 5 bases; unmatched junction nucleotides: 3. Germline-derived CDR1 and CDR2 are SEHNR and FQNEAQ (reference sequence). Here the CDR3 reads CASSLRDRAYGYTF. The CDR3 DNA follows: TGTGCCAGCAGCTTAAGGGACAGGGCTTATGGCTACACCTTC.

This clonotype has a count of ten or more. For the CDR3, the DNA is TGCGCCAGCAGCCCCCTGGCGGGGGCGGGGAAGGGGAACTATGGCTACACCTTC. This sequence encodes CASSPLAGAGKGNYGYTF. V gene TRBV4-1 combines with J gene TRBJ1-2, with D maybe TRBD1 (6 bases). Deletions cut 4 bases from V and 2 bases from J, with 23 bases between. CDR3 length: 18 amino acids. CDR1 is MGHRA and CDR2 is YSYEKL in the germline V gene.

The chain's CDR3 is CSAESGSPYNEQFF. DNA of the CDR3: TGCAGTGCAGAGAGCGGGTCCCCCTACAATGAGCAGTTCTTC. The chain recombines TRBV20-1 with TRBJ2-1; D might be TRBD2 (6 bases). Germline CDR1 and CDR2: DFQATT and SNEGSKA (reference sequence). The ends were cut back, 6 bases at V and 2 bases at J, with 14 bases in the middle. CDR3 length equals 14 residues.

This clonotype was observed a single time. The chain carries TRBV5-1 and TRBJ2-4, with 7 bases fitting TRBD2. The end of the DNA aligns better with TRBJ2-5, so the J call may be wrong. The CDR3 is 16 residues long. CDR1 is SGHRS and CDR2 is YFSETQ in the germline V gene. The CDR3 region is CASQKGASGGQETQYF. DNA of the CDR3: TGCGCCAGCCAAAAGGGAGCTAGCGGTGGACAAGAGACCCAGTACTTC.

In its sample, this clonotype was seen many times. This rearrangement joins TRBV4-1 to TRBJ2-3; D not resolved. Germline V gives CDR1 MGHRA, CDR2 YSYEKL. Trimming shortened V by 0 bases and J by 0 bases, and 13 bases separated the two germline ends. CDR3 length: 17 residues. CDR3 amino acids: CASSQDGRTPSTDTQYF. The CDR3 DNA sequence: TGCGCCAGCAGCCAAGACGGCAGAACTCCTAGCACAGATACGCAGTATTTT.

The chain employs TRBV9 and TRBJ2-3, with TRBD2 matching 10 bases. This CDR3 is built from 15 residues. V lost 5 bases, J lost 6 bases, and 9 bases stayed unmatched. Germline V gene lookup returns CDR1 SGDLS and CDR2 YYNGEE. The CDR3 DNA is TGTGCCAGCAGTGGGACTAGCGACATGTTGGATACGCAGTATTTT. Translating gives CASSGTSDMLDTQYF.

The chain uses TRBV28 and TRBJ2-7, with D perhaps matching TRBD1 (5 bases). V lost 0 bases to trimming and J lost 3 bases, with 6 bases between them. The CDR3 length is 13 residues. Germline CDR1 is MDHEN and CDR2 is SYDVKM. CDR3: CASSLWTDYEQYF. The CDR3 bases are TGTGCCAGCAGTTTATGGACAGACTACGAGCAGTACTTC.

This clonotype was detected only a few times. The J gene is TRBJ2-3, the V gene TRBV5-5; no definite D call. Trimming cost V 3 bases and J 5 bases, with 13 bases left between them. Germline CDR1 and CDR2: SGHKS and YYEKEE (reference sequence). This CDR3 region has 14 residues. This chain's CDR3 is CASSWVGSGDTQYF. In nucleotides, the CDR3 is TGTGCCAGCAGCTGGGTGGGGTCGGGAGATACGCAGTATTTT.

The chain uses TRBV20-1 and TRBJ2-7; 9 nucleotides match TRBD1. V shed 8 bases and J 5 bases; nucleotides not matched to a gene: 10. Germline values: CDR1 DFQATT, CDR2 SNEGSKA (reference sequence). The CDR3 consists of 13 residues. The CDR3: CSSPGQGSNEQYF. CDR3 DNA sequence: TGCAGTTCTCCGGGACAGGGAAGCAACGAGCAGTACTTC.

In DNA form, the CDR3 reads TGTGCCAGTAGTATAGGAGCGGGGGGCCCAGATACGCAGTATTTT. Its protein product is CASSIGAGGPDTQYF. The V call is TRBV19, the J call TRBJ2-3, with 9 bases matching TRBD2. Germline trimming cut 1 base from V and 4 bases from J; bases unmatched to any gene: 3. The CDR3 is 15 residues long. Germline CDR1 is LNHDA and CDR2 is SQIVND (reference sequence).

This clonotype showed up just a few times. V gene TRBV7-6 combines with J gene TRBJ2-7; 12 positions match TRBD2. The better agreement between TRBJ2-5 and the DNA end casts doubt on the J call. Germline values: CDR1 SGHVS, CDR2 FNYEAQ. The CDR3 totals 14 residues. CDR3 nucleotides: TGTGCCAGCAGTCCTAGCGGGGGGGGAAAGACCCAGTACTTC. It codes for CASSPSGGGKTQYF.

This clonotype was counted between two and nine times. The chain is built from TRBV29-1 and TRBJ1-2; 11 positions agree with TRBD1. This CDR3 region has 14 residues. The trim removed 7 bases at V and 3 bases at J, leaving 7 bases unmatched. Looked up from germline, CDR1 is SQVTM and CDR2 is ANQGSEA. The CDR3 coding sequence is TGCAGCGCAGACCCGGGACAGGGGGACTATGGCTACACCTTC. Its protein product is CSADPGQGDYGYTF. Variable domain in full (rest from reference TRBV29-1 and TRBJ1-2): SAVISQKPSRDICQRGTSLTIQCQVDSQVTMMFWYRQQPGQSLTLIATANQGSEATYESGFVIDKFPISRPNLTFSTLTVSNMSPEDSSIYLCSADPGQGDYGYTFGSGTRLTVV.

The chain couples TRBV3-1 to TRBJ2-1; 11 positions agree with TRBD1. CDR3 length: 14 amino acids. Germline V CDR1 and CDR2: LGHDT, YNNKEL (reference sequence). After removal of 4 bases from V and 9 bases from J, the junction contained 5 bases not matched to a gene. CDR3 coding DNA: TGTGCCAGCAGCCCCGGGACAGGGGGTAGTGAGCAGTTCTTC. Residues: CASSPGTGGSEQFF.